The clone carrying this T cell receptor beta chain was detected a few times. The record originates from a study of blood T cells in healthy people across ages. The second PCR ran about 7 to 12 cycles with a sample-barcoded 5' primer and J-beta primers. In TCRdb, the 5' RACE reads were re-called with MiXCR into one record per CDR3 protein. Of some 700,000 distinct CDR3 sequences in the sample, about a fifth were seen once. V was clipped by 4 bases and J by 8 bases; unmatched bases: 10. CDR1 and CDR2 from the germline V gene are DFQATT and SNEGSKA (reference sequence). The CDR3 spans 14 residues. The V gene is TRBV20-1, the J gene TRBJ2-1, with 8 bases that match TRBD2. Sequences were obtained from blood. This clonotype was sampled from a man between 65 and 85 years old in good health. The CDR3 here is CSATIGGAGYEQFF. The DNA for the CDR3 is TGCAGTGCTACGATCGGGGGGGCGGGCTATGAGCAGTTCTTC.